This T cell receptor (beta chain) comes out of a study of chemoradiotherapy in HPV16-positive cancers. Whole-study context: Candidate HPV-specific clones and shared TCR motifs came from a couple of HPV16-positive patients.

Samples were taken several times over chemoradiotherapy. TCRdb's table, derived via immunoSEQ multiplex PCR, lists solely in-frame clones and lacks some. The sample consists of 8,000 to 9,000 clones, 85% to 90% of them appearing once. A remark on this clone: What it binds is unknown. Sequence at one end of the junction differs from germline and may be a read error.

Regarding the study as a whole: Better recurrence-free survival went with HPV-responsive T-cell expansion in HPV16-positive patients.

Material: blood, obtained from a patient who underwent chemoradiotherapy. This TCR came from a human donor with HPV-associated anogenital cancer.

The DNA of the CDR3 is TGTGACAGCAGTTCACCAACCGGGACAGGGACCACTGAAGCTTTCTTT. Translated, it gives CDSSSPTGTGTTEAFF. The chain combines TRBV6-5 with TRBJ1-1; 9 bases agree with TRBD1. Germline values: CDR1 MNHEY, CDR2 SVGAGI. This CDR3 is built from 16 residues.